Sequencing of this T cell receptor beta chain was carried out in a study of T cell responses to AZD1222 COVID-19 vaccine. Second-dose timings of about 4 or about 12 weeks were pooled. Study-wide results and limits: Repertoires were sampled only after the peak T cell response. Targeting of unmutated variant regions was reportedly seen in nearly half of spike-specific TCRs.

Profiled with immunoSEQ multiplex PCR; TCRdb holds only in-frame clones, not every one. Counted here are about 84,000 clones, approximately 88% occurring once; the ten biggest clones make up 11%. As regards this clone: Its antigen is undetermined.

The CDR3 is made up of 13 amino acids. With 2 bases removed from V and 4 bases from J, the gap between germline ends came to 9 bases. The germline V gene encodes CDR1 MNHEY and CDR2 SVGAGI. The rearrangement joins TRBV6-5 to TRBJ2-7; D remains unclear. The input for sequencing was peripheral blood, taken 28 days after the second AZD1222 dose. The TCR was taken from an adult who received the AZD1222 COVID-19 vaccine. The DNA of the CDR3 is TGTGCCAGCAGTTACAGTATAGATTACGAGCAGTACTTC. Translated: CASSYSIDYEQYF.